The clone carrying this T cell receptor beta chain has a count of ten or more. The germline V gene encodes CDR1 SGHRS and CDR2 YFSETQ. V lost 1 base and J lost 3, with 8 bases in between. This CDR3 is 14 amino acids long. The data are from a study of human T cells and chemical hapten exposure. The time point: healthy volunteer bleed at 2 weeks. Total RNA came from unfractionated whole blood. TCRdb called the RACE reads again in MiXCR, with one record for every CDR3 protein. The table lists about 45,000 distinct CDR3 sequences, around 4.1% of them singletons. The chain is built from TRBV5-1 and TRBJ1-5; TRBD1 is a possible D gene (5 bases). The sample consisted of whole blood. This TCR was recovered from a female donor in good health. Some clones in this sample may be carry-over from other donors' samples. The CDR3 DNA reads as TGCGCCAGCAGCTTGAAAGGGGACAATCAGCCCCAGCATTTT. Amino acid sequence: CASSLKGDNQPQHF.